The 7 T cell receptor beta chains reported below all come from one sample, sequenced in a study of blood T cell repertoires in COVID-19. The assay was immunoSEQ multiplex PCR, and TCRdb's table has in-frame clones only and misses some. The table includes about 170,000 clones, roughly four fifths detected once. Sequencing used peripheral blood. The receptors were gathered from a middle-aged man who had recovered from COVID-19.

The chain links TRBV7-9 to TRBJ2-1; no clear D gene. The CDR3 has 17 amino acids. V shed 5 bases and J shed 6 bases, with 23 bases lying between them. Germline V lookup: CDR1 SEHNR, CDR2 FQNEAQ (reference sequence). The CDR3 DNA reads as TGTGCCAGCAGCCCTCGTAACTTGGCGGCCGTGCCCAATGAGCAGTTCTTC. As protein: CASSPRNLAAVPNEQFF.

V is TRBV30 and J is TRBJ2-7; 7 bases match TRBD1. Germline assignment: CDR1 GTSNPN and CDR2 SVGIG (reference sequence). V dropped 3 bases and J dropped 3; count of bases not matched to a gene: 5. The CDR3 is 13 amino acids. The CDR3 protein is CAWRGTANYEQYF. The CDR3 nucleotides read TGTGCCTGGAGAGGGACAGCAAACTACGAGCAGTACTTC.

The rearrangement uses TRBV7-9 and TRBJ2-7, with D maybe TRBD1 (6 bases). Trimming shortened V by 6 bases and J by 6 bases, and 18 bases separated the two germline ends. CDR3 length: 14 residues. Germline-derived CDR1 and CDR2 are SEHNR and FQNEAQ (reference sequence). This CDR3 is CASRPDRISGEQYF. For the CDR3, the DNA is TGTGCCAGCAGACCAGACAGGATCTCTGGCGAGCAGTACTTC.

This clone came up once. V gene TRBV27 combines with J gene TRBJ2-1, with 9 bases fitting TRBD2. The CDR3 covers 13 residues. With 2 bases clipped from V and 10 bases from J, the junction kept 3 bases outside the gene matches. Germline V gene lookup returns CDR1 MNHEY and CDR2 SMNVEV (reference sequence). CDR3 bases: TGTGCCAGCAGTTTAGGACTAGCGCGGGAGCAGTTCTTC. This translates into CASSLGLAREQFF.

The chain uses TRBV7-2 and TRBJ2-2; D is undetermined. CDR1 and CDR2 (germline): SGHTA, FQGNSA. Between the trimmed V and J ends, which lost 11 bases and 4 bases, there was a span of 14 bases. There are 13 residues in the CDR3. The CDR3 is CALRRTSTGELFF. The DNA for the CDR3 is TGTGCCCTCCGGAGAACGAGCACCGGGGAGCTGTTTTTT.

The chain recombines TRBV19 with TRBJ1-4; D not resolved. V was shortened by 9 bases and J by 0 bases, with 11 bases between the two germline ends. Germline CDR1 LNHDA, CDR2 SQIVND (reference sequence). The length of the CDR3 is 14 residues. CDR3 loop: CASTKVATNEKLFF. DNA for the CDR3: TGTGCCAGCACTAAGGTTGCAACTAATGAAAAACTGTTTTTT.

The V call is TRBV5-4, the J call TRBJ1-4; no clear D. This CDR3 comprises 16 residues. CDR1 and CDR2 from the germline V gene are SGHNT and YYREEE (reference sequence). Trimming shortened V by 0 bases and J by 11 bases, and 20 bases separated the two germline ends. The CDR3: CASSLEETGTLAKLFF. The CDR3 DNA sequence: TGTGCCAGCAGCTTGGAAGAAACGGGAACCCTCGCCAAACTGTTTTTT.